The 22 T cell receptor beta chains presented below share a single source sample, sequenced in a study of blood T cell repertoires in COVID-19. The data were produced by immunoSEQ multiplex PCR, yet TCRdb's version contains in-frame clones alone and is incomplete. The table includes 200,000 to 250,000 clones, about 81% detected once. Sequenced sample: peripheral blood. These receptors were collected from a woman in her 70s with COVID-19, enrolled during active disease.

The chain carries TRBV18 and TRBJ1-2, with TRBD1 matching over 9 bases. Per the germline V gene, CDR1 is KGHSH and CDR2 is LQKENI. J lost 0 bases, V lost 1 base, and 3 bases had no gene match. CDR3 size: 16 residues. CDR3 DNA sequence: TGTGCCAGCTCACCACTGGGACAGGGAACTAACTATGGCTACACCTTC. It yields the protein CASSPLGQGTNYGYTF. Combining the CDR3 with reference TRBV18 and TRBJ1-2 gives the whole variable domain NAGVMQNPRHLVRRRGQEARLRCSPMKGHSHVYWYRQLPEEGLKFMVYLQKENIIDESGMPKERFSAEFPKEGPSILRIQQVVRGDSAAYFCASSPLGQGTNYGYTFGSGTRLTVV.

V and J are TRBV18 and TRBJ1-4; D is ambiguous. Germline CDR1 is KGHSH and CDR2 is LQKENI. The ends were cut back, 3 bases at V and 7 bases at J, with 15 bases in the middle. This CDR3 spans 15 amino acids. The CDR3 DNA sequence: TGTGCCAGCTCACCGGATTTAGGAGTTGGTGAAAAACTGTTTTTT. Translating gives CASSPDLGVGEKLFF.

This clone was observed once. J is TRBJ2-5 and V is TRBV4-1; the D is unclear. CDR1 and CDR2 (germline): MGHRA, YSYEKL. The ends were cut back, 2 bases at V and 4 bases at J, with 2 bases in the middle. CDR3 length: 11 residues. For the CDR3, the DNA is TGCGCCAGCAGCCAACTAGAGACCCAGTACTTC. It yields the protein CASSQLETQYF.

The V and J genes are TRBV9 and TRBJ2-2, with a weak D call TRBD2 (6 bases). CDR1 SGDLS and CDR2 YYNGEE come from the germline V gene. The CDR3 loop spans 17 amino acids. Trimming removed 4 bases at V and 6 bases at J, with 22 bases between. The CDR3, as DNA: TGTGCCAGCAGCCCCCGGGGAGGACAACCCACCCCCGGGGAGCTGTTTTTT. Translation: CASSPRGGQPTPGELFF.

This sequence joins TRBV29-1 and TRBJ1-3, with TRBD1 matching 12 bases. Trimming cost V 7 bases and J 2 bases; bases outside gene matches: 6. CDR3 length: 15 residues. Germline lookup yields CDR1 SQVTM and CDR2 ANQGSEA. The CDR3, as DNA: TGCAGCGCCTCCGGGACAGGGGGCCCTGGAAACACCATATATTTT. It translates to CSASGTGGPGNTIYF.

The gene calls are TRBV24-1 and TRBJ2-5; 7 nucleotides agree with TRBD1. The CDR3 totals 16 residues. Germline CDR1 reads KGHDR; CDR2 reads SFDVKD. After removal of 2 bases from V and 2 bases from J, the junction contained 7 bases not matched to a gene. CDR3 sequence reads: CATSDSRQGIQETQYF. Written as DNA, the CDR3 is TGTGCCACCAGTGATTCCCGACAGGGTATACAAGAGACCCAGTACTTC.

V gene TRBV19 combines with J gene TRBJ1-2; 9 nucleotides align to TRBD1. J was trimmed by 1 base and V by 4 bases; bases with no gene match: 7. The CDR3 has 16 residues. Germline V gene lookup returns CDR1 LNHDA and CDR2 SQIVND (reference sequence). The CDR3 DNA reads as TGTGCCAGTAGTACCCCAACAGGGGGCCTTAACTATGGCTACACCTTC. As protein: CASSTPTGGLNYGYTF.

The chain recombines TRBV5-1 with TRBJ1-2, with D possibly matching TRBD1 (6 bases). V was shortened by 0 bases and J by 3 bases, with 21 bases between the two germline ends. Per the germline V gene, CDR1 is SGHRS and CDR2 is YFSETQ. The CDR3 is made up of 18 amino acids. The CDR3 DNA is TGCGCCAGCAGCTTGGGACGAACTCGACAGGCCCTAGACTATGGCTACACCTTC. As protein: CASSLGRTRQALDYGYTF. Complete variable domain (other parts from reference TRBV5-1 and TRBJ1-2): KAGVTQTPRYLIKTRGQQVTLSCSPISGHRSVSWYQQTPGQGLQFLFEYFSETQRNKGNFPGRFSGRQFSNSRSEMNVSTLELGDSALYLCASSLGRTRQALDYGYTFGSGTRLTVV.

This chain connects TRBV3-1 (or the pseudogene TRBV3-2) to TRBJ2-7, with TRBD1 identical over 7 bases. CDR1 is LGHDT and CDR2 is YNNKEL in the germline V gene (reference sequence). Trimming took 0 bases from V and 3 from J; bases not matched to a gene: 11. The length of the CDR3 is 17 residues. CDR3 coding DNA: TGTGCCAGCAGCCAAGATGTCCGACAGGGCCATTACTACGAGCAGTACTTC. It is translated as CASSQDVRQGHYYEQYF.

The rearrangement joins TRBV6-6 to TRBJ2-1; no clear D. Per germline, CDR1 MNHNY and CDR2 SVGAGI (reference sequence). This CDR3 is 15 amino acids long. V shed 0 bases and J shed 7 bases, with 13 bases lying between them. This chain's CDR3 is CASSYSKTGRNEQFF. CDR3 bases: TGTGCCAGCAGTTACTCGAAAACGGGTCGGAATGAGCAGTTCTTC.

The chain links TRBV7-2 to TRBJ2-1, with a possible D match to TRBD2 (6 bases). V was cut by 6 bases and J by 9 bases, with 27 bases left in between. Germline V gene sequence: CDR1 SGHTA, CDR2 FQGNSA. The CDR3 spans 17 residues. The chain's CDR3 is CASSYSTSRIGGGEQFF. As DNA, the CDR3 is TGTGCCAGCAGTTACTCGACTAGTAGGATCGGTGGGGGTGAGCAGTTCTTC.

This clone was counted only a few times. The rearrangement links TRBV9 to TRBJ2-2, with TRBD1 matching over 7 bases. Trimming cost V 3 bases and J 0 bases; bases outside gene matches: 17. Germline V gene data show CDR1 as SGDLS and CDR2 as YYNGEE. The CDR3 is 20 amino acids. CDR3 protein: CASSAADRSRGISNTGELFF. The CDR3, as DNA: TGTGCCAGCAGCGCCGCGGACAGGTCGAGGGGGATATCGAACACCGGGGAGCTGTTTTTT.

The chain joins TRBV30 to TRBJ2-2, with D unresolved. CDR1 and CDR2 from the germline V gene are GTSNPN and SVGIG (reference sequence). This CDR3 contains 15 residues. Trimming removed 8 bases from V and 1 base from J, with 17 bases in between. The CDR3: CAQIPNPGNTGELFF. The CDR3 coding sequence is TGTGCCCAAATCCCGAATCCAGGGAACACCGGGGAGCTGTTTTTT.

The rearrangement links TRBV9 to TRBJ2-7, with 10 bases lining up with TRBD1. With V trimmed by 3 bases and J by 5 bases, 5 bases remained unmatched. The CDR3 loop spans 14 amino acids. Germline loops: CDR1 SGDLS, CDR2 YYNGEE. CDR3 region: CASSAPGTGDEQYF. The CDR3 DNA reads TGTGCCAGCAGCGCCCCCGGGACAGGGGACGAGCAGTACTTC.

This clone has a single count. The chain has TRBV7-7 and TRBJ2-3, with TRBD2 identical over 8 bases. The CDR3 runs 18 residues. With V trimmed by 1 base and J by 0 bases, 9 bases remained unmatched. The germline gives CDR1 SSHAT, CDR2 FNYEAQ (reference sequence). In DNA, the CDR3 is TGTGCCAGCAGCTTAGGGGGCGGGGGGCTTCCTAGCACAGATACGCAGTATTTT. Amino acid sequence: CASSLGGGGLPSTDTQYF.

The chain is built from TRBV7-3 and TRBJ1-1; D is unclear. The CDR3 consists of 13 residues. V lost 4 bases and J 6 bases, leaving 12 bases between the germline ends. Germline CDR1 is SGHTA and CDR2 is FQGTGA. This CDR3 is CASSSRGAAEAFF. DNA for the CDR3: TGTGCCAGCAGCTCTCGGGGTGCGGCTGAAGCTTTCTTT.

This clone was recorded only once. J is TRBJ2-7 and V is TRBV27; unclear D gene. Trimming pared 3 bases from V and 2 bases from J, leaving 14 bases between. Germline CDR1 is MNHEY and CDR2 is SMNVEV (reference sequence). This CDR3 contains 15 residues. DNA for the CDR3: TGTGCCAGCAGTTTCCGAGCTTACCCAACCTACGAGCAGTACTTC. Translating gives CASSFRAYPTYEQYF.

The genes are TRBV18 and TRBJ2-4; D possibly corresponds to TRBD1 (6 bases). V dropped 6 bases and J dropped 8 bases, with 20 bases sitting between them. The CDR3 totals 15 residues. Germline CDR1 reads KGHSH; CDR2 reads LQKENI. The chain's CDR3 is CASSPNTGILDIQYF. CDR3 nucleotides: TGTGCCAGCTCGCCTAACACAGGGATTTTAGACATTCAGTACTTC.

A word on this clone: An end of the junction differs from the germline gene, which may be a read error. The rearrangement links TRBV11-2 to TRBJ2-1, with 7 bases lining up with TRBD1. The length of the CDR3 is 12 residues. Germline V gives CDR1 SGHAT, CDR2 FQNNGV. The CDR3 DNA reads TGTGCCAGCGCGACTACGACCGGGACAGAGCTCTTC. Translation gives CASATTTGTELF.

The V call is TRBV19, the J call TRBJ1-5; tentative D call: TRBD1 (5 bases). The V gene's germline CDR1 is LNHDA and CDR2 SQIVND (reference sequence). V was pared by 5 bases and J by 7 bases, with 18 bases between. The CDR3 is 15 amino acids. As DNA, the CDR3 is TGTGCCAGTAGTCTTTCAAGGGGTCAGGTCCAGCCCCAGCATTTT. Its translation is CASSLSRGQVQPQHF.

The gene calls are TRBV7-2 and TRBJ1-2; D gene ambiguous. Germline lookup yields CDR1 SGHTA and CDR2 FQGNSA. Trimming pared 1 base from V and 5 bases from J, leaving 8 bases between. The CDR3 extends over 13 amino acids. The chain's CDR3 is CASSLETRYGYTF. CDR3 sequence (DNA): TGTGCCAGCAGCTTAGAGACACGGTATGGCTACACCTTC.

The chain has TRBV28 and TRBJ2-7; TRBD2 aligns across 11 bases. CDR3 length: 15 residues. Losses at the gene ends were 5 bases for V and 9 bases for J; bases not matched to a gene: 12. Germline values: CDR1 MDHEN, CDR2 SYDVKM. For the CDR3, the DNA is TGTGCCAGCAGTCCAAGGGGACTAGCGGTGGAGTTGCAGTACTTC. Protein product: CASSPRGLAVELQYF.